This TCR beta chain was recorded in a study of shared clonotypes between healthy human individuals. Study summary: The donors, two women and a few men, were aged 18 to 49.

Loaded into unsorted PBMC replicate PCRs was about 300 ng DNA, approximately 33,000 T cell genomes. The protocol was immunoSEQ multiplex PCR, while the TCRdb copy is restricted to in-frame clones and leaves out a portion. The data show around 450,000 clones, with 70% to 80% seen just once and less than 15% held by the top ten. Between the trimmed V and J ends, which lost 6 bases and 4 bases, there was a span of 19 bases. The V gene's germline CDR1 is MDHEN and CDR2 SYDVKM. The CDR3 spans 15 residues. Samples left unsorted employed some 100 million PBMCs for genomic DNA. This TCR came from a woman aged 40 to 55 in good health. Some clones in this sample may be carry-over from other donors' samples. This chain links TRBV28 with TRBJ2-7; maybe TRBD2 (7 bases). Material: PBMCs. The CDR3 spells CASRGGGGSGYEQYF. CDR3 bases: TGTGCCAGCAGAGGGGGGGGCGGGAGTGGGTACGAGCAGTACTTC.